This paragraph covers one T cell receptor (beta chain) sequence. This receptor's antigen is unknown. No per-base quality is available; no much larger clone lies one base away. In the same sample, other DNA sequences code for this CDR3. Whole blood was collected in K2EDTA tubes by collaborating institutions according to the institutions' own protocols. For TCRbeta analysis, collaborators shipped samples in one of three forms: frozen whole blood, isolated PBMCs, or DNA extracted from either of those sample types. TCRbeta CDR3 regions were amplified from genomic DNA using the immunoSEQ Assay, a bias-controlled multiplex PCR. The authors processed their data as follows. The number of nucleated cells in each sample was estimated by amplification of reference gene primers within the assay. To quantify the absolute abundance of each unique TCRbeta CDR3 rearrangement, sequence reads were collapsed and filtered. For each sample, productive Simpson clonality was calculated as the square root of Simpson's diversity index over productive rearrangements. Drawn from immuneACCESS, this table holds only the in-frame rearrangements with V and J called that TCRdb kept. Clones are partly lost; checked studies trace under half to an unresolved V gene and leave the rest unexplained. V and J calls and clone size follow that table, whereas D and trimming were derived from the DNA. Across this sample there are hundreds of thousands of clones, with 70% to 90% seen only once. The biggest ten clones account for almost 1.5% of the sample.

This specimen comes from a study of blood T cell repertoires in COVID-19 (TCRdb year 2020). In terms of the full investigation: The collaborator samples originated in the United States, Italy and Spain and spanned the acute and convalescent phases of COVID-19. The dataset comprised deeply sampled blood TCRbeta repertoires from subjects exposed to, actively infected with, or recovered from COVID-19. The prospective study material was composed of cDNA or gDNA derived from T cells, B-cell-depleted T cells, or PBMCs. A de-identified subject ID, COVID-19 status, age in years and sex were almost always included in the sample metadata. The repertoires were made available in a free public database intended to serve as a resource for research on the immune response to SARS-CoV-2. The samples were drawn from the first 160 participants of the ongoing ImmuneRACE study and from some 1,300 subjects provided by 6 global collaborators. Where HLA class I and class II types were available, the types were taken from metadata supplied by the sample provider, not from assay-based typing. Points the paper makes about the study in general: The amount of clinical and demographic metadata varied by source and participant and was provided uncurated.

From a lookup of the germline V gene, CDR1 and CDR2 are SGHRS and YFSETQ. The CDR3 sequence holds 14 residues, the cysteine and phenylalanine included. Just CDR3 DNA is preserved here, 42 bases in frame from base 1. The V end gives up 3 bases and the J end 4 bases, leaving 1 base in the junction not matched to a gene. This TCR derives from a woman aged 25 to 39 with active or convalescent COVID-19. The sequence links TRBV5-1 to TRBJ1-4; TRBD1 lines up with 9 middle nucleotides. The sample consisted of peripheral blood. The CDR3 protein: CASSSGQGNEKLFF. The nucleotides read TGCGCCAGCAGCTCGGGACAGGGTAATGAAAAACTGTTTTTT.